The 2 T cell receptor beta chains below were found in one sample sequenced in a study of shared clonotypes between healthy human individuals. The table came from immunoSEQ multiplex PCR; TCRdb's copy has only in-frame clones and leaves some out. The sample yields about a million clones, 60% to 85% seen once. Sequencing used memory CD4+ T cells from PBMCs. The sample's subset: CD45RA-negative fraction. These receptors originate from a man younger than 30 in good health. Some clones in this sample may be carry-over from other donors' samples.

The chain is built from TRBV5-1 and TRBJ2-5; weak D call: TRBD1 (5 bases). The CDR3 is 13 amino acids. V lost 0 bases to trimming and J lost 6 bases, with 9 bases between them. Germline lookup yields CDR1 SGHRS and CDR2 YFSETQ. CDR3 loop: CASSLAGWQTQYF. DNA for the CDR3: TGCGCCAGCAGCTTGGCAGGGTGGCAGACCCAGTACTTC.

This chain connects TRBV15 to TRBJ1-5; 7 bases agree with TRBD1. Germline V gene lookup returns CDR1 LNHNV and CDR2 YYDKDF (reference sequence). V shed 6 bases, J shed 7 bases, and the junction held 15 bases outside the gene matches. The CDR3 length is 16 residues. CDR3 DNA sequence: TGTGCCACCAGTTCCCAGACAGGGCCAAGGGGGCAGCCCCAGCATTTT. Translating it yields CATSSQTGPRGQPQHF.